This entry concerns a single TCR beta chain. TCRdb's copy holds only in-frame clones and misses some; the assay was immunoSEQ multiplex PCR. The repertoire includes roughly 290,000 clones, around 90% of them detected once, and about 6.8% sits in the top ten. The data derive from a study of blood T cell repertoires in COVID-19. The CDR3 extends over 13 amino acids. The V end lost 3 bases, the J end lost 6 bases, and 12 bases lay between the germline ends. Sequencing was carried out using peripheral blood. The clonotype was recovered from a woman aged 30 to 39 with COVID-19, enrolled during active disease. The V call is TRBV23-1, the J call TRBJ2-7; perhaps TRBD1 as D (6 bases). TRBV23-1 is classed as an ORF, of uncertain function. CDR3 residues: CASSHPTTGEQYF. For the CDR3, the DNA is TGCGCCAGCAGTCACCCCACGACAGGCGAGCAGTACTTC.